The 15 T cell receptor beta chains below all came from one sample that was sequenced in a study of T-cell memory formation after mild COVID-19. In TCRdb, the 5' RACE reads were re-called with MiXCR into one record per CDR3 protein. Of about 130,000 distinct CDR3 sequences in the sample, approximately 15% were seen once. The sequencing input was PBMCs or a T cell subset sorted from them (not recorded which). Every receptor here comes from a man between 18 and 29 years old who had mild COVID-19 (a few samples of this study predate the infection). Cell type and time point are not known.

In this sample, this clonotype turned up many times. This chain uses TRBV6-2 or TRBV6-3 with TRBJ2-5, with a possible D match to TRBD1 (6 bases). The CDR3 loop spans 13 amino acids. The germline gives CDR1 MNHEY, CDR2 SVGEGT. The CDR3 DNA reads TGTGCTTCACATCGGGACACCCAAGAGACCCAGTACTTC. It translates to CASHRDTQETQYF.

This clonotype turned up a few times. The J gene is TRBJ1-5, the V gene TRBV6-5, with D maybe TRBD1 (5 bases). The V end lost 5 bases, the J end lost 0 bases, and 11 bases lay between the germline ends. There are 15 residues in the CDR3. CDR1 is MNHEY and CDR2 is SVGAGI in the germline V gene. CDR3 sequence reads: CASSPRGYSNQPQHF. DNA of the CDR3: TGTGCCAGCAGTCCTCGGGGGTATAGCAATCAGCCCCAGCATTTT.

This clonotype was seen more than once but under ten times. CDR3 sequence (DNA): TGCGCCAGCAGCTCGTACAGATTCCAAGGGGAGCAGTACTTC. Its translation is CASSSYRFQGEQYF. The V gene is TRBV5-1, the J gene TRBJ2-7; D not resolved. CDR1 is SGHRS, CDR2 YFSETQ, per germline. The V and J ends lost 3 bases and 7 bases respectively, with 17 bases between them. The CDR3 extends over 14 amino acids.

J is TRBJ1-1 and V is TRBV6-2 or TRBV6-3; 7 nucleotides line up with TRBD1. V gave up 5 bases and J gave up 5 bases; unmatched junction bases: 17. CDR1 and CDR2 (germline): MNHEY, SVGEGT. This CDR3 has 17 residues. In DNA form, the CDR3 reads TGTGCCAGCAGTAAAGCTCTCATGACAGGGAACCCGACTGAAGCTTTCTTT. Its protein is CASSKALMTGNPTEAFF.

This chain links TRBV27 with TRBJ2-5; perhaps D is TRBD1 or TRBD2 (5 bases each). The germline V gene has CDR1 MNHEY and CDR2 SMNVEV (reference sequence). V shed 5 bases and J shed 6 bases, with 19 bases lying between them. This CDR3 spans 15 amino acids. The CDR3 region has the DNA TGTGCCAGCAGTCGGGACGGCGGCCTGGGGAAGACCCAGTACTTC. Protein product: CASSRDGGLGKTQYF.

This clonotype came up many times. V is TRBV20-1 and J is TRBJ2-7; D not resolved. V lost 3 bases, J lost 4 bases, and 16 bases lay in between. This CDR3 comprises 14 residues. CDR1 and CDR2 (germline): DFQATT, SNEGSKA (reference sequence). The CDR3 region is CSASDGSFNYEQYF. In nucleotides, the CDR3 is TGCAGTGCTAGTGACGGATCATTCAATTACGAGCAGTACTTC.

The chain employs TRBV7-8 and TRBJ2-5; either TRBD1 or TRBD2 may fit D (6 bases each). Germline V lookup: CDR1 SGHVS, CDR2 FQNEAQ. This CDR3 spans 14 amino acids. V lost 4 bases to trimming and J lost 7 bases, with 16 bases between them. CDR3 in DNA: TGTGCCAGCAGCTCCCGGGTGGAGGGGGGGACCCAGTACTTC. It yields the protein CASSSRVEGGTQYF.

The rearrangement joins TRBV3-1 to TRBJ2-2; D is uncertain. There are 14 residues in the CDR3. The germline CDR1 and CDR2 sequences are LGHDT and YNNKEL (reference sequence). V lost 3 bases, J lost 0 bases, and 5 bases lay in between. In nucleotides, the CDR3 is TGTGCCAGCAGCCAGGGGACGAACACCGGGGAGCTGTTTTTT. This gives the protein CASSQGTNTGELFF.

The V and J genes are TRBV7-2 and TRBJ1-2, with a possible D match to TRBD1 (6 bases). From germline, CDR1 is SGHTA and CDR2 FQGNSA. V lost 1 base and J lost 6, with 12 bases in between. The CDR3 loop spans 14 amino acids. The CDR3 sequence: CASSLGDTGHGYTF. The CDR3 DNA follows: TGTGCCAGCAGCTTAGGGGACACAGGCCATGGCTACACCTTC.

Written as DNA, the CDR3 is TGTGCCAGCAGCGTTGAGGGGGATGGCACTGAAGCTTTCTTT. It is translated as CASSVEGDGTEAFF. The gene calls are TRBV9 and TRBJ1-1, with D tentatively TRBD1 (6 bases). The V and J ends lost 2 bases and 4 bases respectively, with 12 bases between them. Germline values: CDR1 SGDLS, CDR2 YYNGEE. CDR3 size: 14 residues.

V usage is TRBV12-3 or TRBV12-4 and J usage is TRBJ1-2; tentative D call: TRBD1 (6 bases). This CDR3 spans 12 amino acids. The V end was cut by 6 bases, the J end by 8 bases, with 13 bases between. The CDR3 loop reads CASSLGARGYTF. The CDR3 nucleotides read TGTGCCAGCAGCCTGGGGGCCCGGGGCTACACCTTC.

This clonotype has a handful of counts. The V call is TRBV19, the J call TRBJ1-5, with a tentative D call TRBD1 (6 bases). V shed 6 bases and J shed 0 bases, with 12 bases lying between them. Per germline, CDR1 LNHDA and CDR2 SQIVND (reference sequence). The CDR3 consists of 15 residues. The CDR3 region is CASSADRYSNQPQHF. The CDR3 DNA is TGTGCCAGTAGCGCAGACAGGTATAGCAATCAGCCCCAGCATTTT.

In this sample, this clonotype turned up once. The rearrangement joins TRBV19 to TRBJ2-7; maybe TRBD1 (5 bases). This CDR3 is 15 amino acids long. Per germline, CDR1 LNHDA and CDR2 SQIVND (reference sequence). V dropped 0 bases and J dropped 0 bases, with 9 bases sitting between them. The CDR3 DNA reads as TGTGCCAGTAGTATAGACCAGGGAAGCTCCTACGAGCAGTACTTC. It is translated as CASSIDQGSSYEQYF.

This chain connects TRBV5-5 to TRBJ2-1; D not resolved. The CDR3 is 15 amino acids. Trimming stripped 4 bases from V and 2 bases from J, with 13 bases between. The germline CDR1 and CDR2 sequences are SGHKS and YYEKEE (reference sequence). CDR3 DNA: TGTGCCAGCAGCCGATTTACGGCCCCCTACAATGAGCAGTTCTTC. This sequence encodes CASSRFTAPYNEQFF. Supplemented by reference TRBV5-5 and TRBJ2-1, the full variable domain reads DAGVTQSPTHLIKTRGQQVTLRCSPISGHKSVSWYQQVLGQGPQFIFQYYEKEERGRGNFPDRFSARQFPNYSSELNVNALLLGDSALYLCASSRFTAPYNEQFFGPGTRLTVL.

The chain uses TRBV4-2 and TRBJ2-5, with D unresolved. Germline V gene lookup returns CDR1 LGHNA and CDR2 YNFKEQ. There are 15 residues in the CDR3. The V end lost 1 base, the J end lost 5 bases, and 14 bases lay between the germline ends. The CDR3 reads CASSQAEPLEETQYF. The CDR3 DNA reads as TGTGCCAGCAGCCAAGCAGAACCCCTGGAGGAGACCCAGTACTTC.